This record looks at one T cell receptor beta chain sequence and its context. The antigen remains unidentified. The data were taken from a study of regulatory T cells in long-lasting Graves disease. The CDR3 has 17 residues. CDR1 is GTSNPN and CDR2 is SVGIG in the germline V gene (reference sequence). Trimming took 0 bases from V and 9 from J; bases not matched to a gene: 8. Stated time point: newly diagnosed GD, antithyroid drugs for less than 3 months. From PBMCs, RNA was extracted and then used to make the TCR library. General observations from the study: In persistent patients, shared public clonotypes (2,741) outnumbered those in new patients (almost 1,000).

HTBI primers from iRepertoire and Arm-PCR of CDR3 regions yielded the TCR beta libraries. TCRdb passed the multiplex PCR reads through MiXCR, listing each CDR3 protein once. The table shows around 460,000 distinct CDR3 sequences, with about 15% occurring only once. The same data also contributed to another study, on T cells in Graves' hyperthyroidism and ophthalmopathy.

The clonotype comes from a woman aged 50 to 65 with Graves disease. This chain connects TRBV30 to TRBJ2-1; 16 bases are shared with TRBD2. The material was peripheral blood mononuclear cells (PBMCs), obtained at new diagnosis, from a patient treated with antithyroid drugs. The CDR3 sequence: CAWSVITGLAGGGEQFF. The CDR3, as DNA: TGTGCCTGGAGTGTGATTACGGGACTAGCGGGAGGGGGTGAGCAGTTCTTC.